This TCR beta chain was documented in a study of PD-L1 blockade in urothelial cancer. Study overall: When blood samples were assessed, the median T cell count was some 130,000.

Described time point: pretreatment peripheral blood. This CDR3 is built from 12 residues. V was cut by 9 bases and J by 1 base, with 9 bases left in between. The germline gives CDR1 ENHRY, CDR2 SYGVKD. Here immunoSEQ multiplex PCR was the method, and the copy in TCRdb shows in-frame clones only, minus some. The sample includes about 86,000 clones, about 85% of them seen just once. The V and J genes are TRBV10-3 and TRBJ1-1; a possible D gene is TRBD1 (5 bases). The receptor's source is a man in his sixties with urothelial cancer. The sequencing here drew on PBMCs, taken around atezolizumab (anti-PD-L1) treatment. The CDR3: CAIRDRNTEAFF. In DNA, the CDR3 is TGTGCCATACGAGACAGGAACACTGAAGCTTTCTTT.